These 16 T cell receptor beta chains were sequenced from one sample in a study of cytomegalovirus exposure and HLA in healthy donors. Primers for the PCR totalled 60 Vbeta and 13 Jbeta. The protocol was immunoSEQ multiplex PCR, while the TCRdb copy is restricted to in-frame clones and leaves out a portion. This table holds under 200,000 clones, approximately 80% found once. Sequenced material: PBMCs. The receptors here all came from a male donor in good health and CMV-seropositive.

With respect to this clone: At one boundary the junction diverges from the germline segment, which might be a read error. The rearrangement joins TRBV6-5 to TRBJ2-5; possible D gene TRBD2, 6 bases. The CDR3 loop spans 14 amino acids. CDR1 MNHEY and CDR2 SVGAGI come from the germline V gene. CDR3 sequence reads: CASSYGTLQGTQYF. CDR3 nucleotide sequence: TGTGCCAGCAGTTACGGGACTTTGCAAGGGACCCAGTACTTC.

The chain has TRBV27 and TRBJ1-1; D perhaps matches TRBD1 (5 bases). The CDR3 is 16 residues long. V was clipped by 4 bases and J by 1 base, with 16 bases between them. The germline V gene encodes CDR1 MNHEY and CDR2 SMNVEV (reference sequence). The CDR3 DNA reads TGTGCCAGCAGTTGGGGCGGAATCCCTTCGAACACTGAAGCTTTCTTT. This sequence encodes CASSWGGIPSNTEAFF.

The chain employs TRBV4-1 and TRBJ2-1, with TRBD1 as a possible D gene (5 bases). CDR1 is MGHRA, CDR2 YSYEKL, per germline. The CDR3 totals 14 residues. V shed 1 base and J shed 9 bases, with 13 bases lying between them. The CDR3 reads CASSQGQGFGEQFF. Here the CDR3 DNA reads TGCGCCAGCAGCCAAGGGCAGGGCTTCGGTGAGCAGTTCTTC.

The V and J genes are TRBV5-5 and TRBJ1-5; possible D gene TRBD1, 5 bases. Germline loops: CDR1 SGHKS, CDR2 YYEKEE (reference sequence). The V end was cut by 0 bases, the J end by 5 bases, with 15 bases between. The CDR3 is 16 residues long. The chain's CDR3 is CASSLGGASRDQPQHF. CDR3 nucleotides: TGTGCCAGCAGCTTGGGGGGCGCAAGTAGAGATCAGCCCCAGCATTTT.

The gene calls are TRBV30 and TRBJ2-2, with unresolved D. CDR1 is GTSNPN, CDR2 SVGIG, per germline (reference sequence). V lost 0 bases and J lost 7, with 12 bases in between. The CDR3 sequence is 14 residues long. The CDR3 DNA follows: TGTGCCTGGAGTGTAGCTGATCGCCGCGGGGAGCTGTTTTTT. Translating gives CAWSVADRRGELFF.

The chain is built from TRBV29-1 and TRBJ2-5; D perhaps matches TRBD2 (6 bases). This CDR3 comprises 13 residues. Germline CDR1 is SQVTM and CDR2 is ANQGSEA. With 2 bases removed from V and 5 bases from J, the gap between germline ends came to 12 bases. The CDR3 DNA reads TGCAGCGTTGAACGAGCGGGTGGGGAGACCCAGTACTTC. Amino acids: CSVERAGGETQYF.

V usage is TRBV27 and J usage is TRBJ1-5; 7 positions match TRBD1. The CDR3 contains 14 residues. J was trimmed by 3 bases and V by 4 bases; bases with no gene match: 3. In germline, CDR1 is MNHEY, CDR2 SMNVEV (reference sequence). CDR3 coding DNA: TGTGCCAGCAGTTCGACAGGGTTCAATCAGCCCCAGCATTTT. It yields the protein CASSSTGFNQPQHF.

This clone was seen only a few times. The J gene is TRBJ1-1, the V gene TRBV6-5; D perhaps matches TRBD1 (6 bases). V was trimmed by 6 bases and J by 2 bases, leaving 10 bases between them. CDR1 is MNHEY, CDR2 SVGAGI, per germline. The CDR3 totals 13 residues. This CDR3 is CASRRQVNTEAFF. In DNA, the CDR3 is TGTGCCAGCAGAAGACAGGTTAACACTGAAGCTTTCTTT.

This chain links TRBV30 with TRBJ2-1, with D possibly matching TRBD1 (7 bases). V shed 3 bases and J shed 4 bases, with 16 bases lying between them. Per germline, CDR1 GTSNPN and CDR2 SVGIG (reference sequence). This CDR3 has 15 residues. The CDR3 DNA follows: TGTGCCTGGAGCCCTGACAGGGACTTATACAATGAGCAGTTCTTC. Its translation: CAWSPDRDLYNEQFF.

The chain couples TRBV6-5 to TRBJ2-7; D is ambiguous. Germline V CDR1 and CDR2: MNHEY, SVGAGI. The CDR3 consists of 13 residues. V was cut by 4 bases and J by 4 bases, with 11 bases left in between. CDR3 DNA sequence: TGTGCCAGCAGTTCCCCCCCGCGGTACGAGCAGTACTTC. Protein product: CASSSPPRYEQYF.

The chain has TRBV4-1 and TRBJ1-5, with D possibly being TRBD1 (5 bases). Trimming took off 1 base at V and 0 bases at J, with 19 bases between the two ends. The CDR3 is 19 residues long. The germline CDR1 and CDR2 sequences are MGHRA and YSYEKL. The chain's CDR3 is CASSQVGPAGGYSNQPQHF. The CDR3 DNA sequence: TGCGCCAGCAGCCAAGTAGGGCCCGCGGGGGGTTATAGCAATCAGCCCCAGCATTTT.

The chain combines TRBV2 with TRBJ2-1; the match to TRBD2 covers 10 bases. Germline CDR1 SNHLY, CDR2 FYNNEI. CDR3 size: 16 residues. J gave up 1 base and V 4 bases, and 4 bases lay outside the gene matches. The DNA for the CDR3 is TGTGCCAGCAGTGGGGGTAGCGGGGGGTCCTACAATGAGCAGTTCTTC. This codes for CASSGGSGGSYNEQFF.

The chain joins TRBV5-4 to TRBJ2-1; 8 bases are shared with TRBD2. Trimming removed 3 bases from V and 2 bases from J; junction bases left unmatched: 10. There are 17 residues in the CDR3. Germline CDR1 reads SGHNT; CDR2 reads YYREEE (reference sequence). The CDR3 loop reads CASSSPTQRGTYNEQFF. The CDR3 DNA is TGTGCCAGCAGCTCCCCCACCCAGCGGGGGACCTACAATGAGCAGTTCTTC.

The rearrangement uses TRBV7-9 and TRBJ2-3; D is undetermined. V lost 10 bases and J lost 4, with 12 bases in between. Germline V gene lookup returns CDR1 SEHNR and CDR2 FQNEAQ (reference sequence). The CDR3 covers 12 residues. CDR3 residues: CATGFQADTQYF. The CDR3 DNA is TGTGCCACCGGATTCCAGGCAGATACGCAGTATTTT.

This chain connects TRBV27 to TRBJ1-5; D ambiguous. The CDR3 sequence is 14 residues long. Germline V gives CDR1 MNHEY, CDR2 SMNVEV (reference sequence). The V and J ends lost 5 bases and 3 bases respectively, with 11 bases between them. The DNA for the CDR3 is TGTGCCAGCAGTCCGCCGGGTCTCAATCAGCCCCAGCATTTT. This gives the protein CASSPPGLNQPQHF.

The genes are TRBV7-2 and TRBJ1-5, with 7 bases lining up with TRBD1. Germline CDR1 and CDR2: SGHTA and FQGNSA. This CDR3 region has 18 residues. V trimming: 6 bases; J trimming: 8 bases; junction bases outside the gene matches: 22. The CDR3 sequence: CASSPAHGTVTTKKPQHF. The CDR3 DNA reads TGTGCCAGCAGTCCCGCTCACGGGACAGTTACCACTAAGAAGCCCCAGCATTTT.